This passage covers 3 T cell receptor beta chains from one sample sequenced in a study of blood T cell repertoires in COVID-19. Repertoires were generated with immunoSEQ multiplex PCR, while TCRdb's copy carries only in-frame clones and drops some. The data contain about 150,000 clones, around 80% of them singletons. The specimen sequenced was PBMCs or T cells enriched from blood (not recorded which). Receptors were obtained from a woman aged 45-65 years who had recovered from COVID-19.

This clone was detected only a few times. The chain is built from TRBV4-1 and TRBJ1-6, with D possibly TRBD1 on 5 matching bases. Germline CDR1 is MGHRA and CDR2 is YSYEKL. CDR3 size: 17 residues. V was cut by 1 base and J by 7 bases, with 17 bases left in between. CDR3 in amino acids: CASSQGVLMGGNSPLHF. The CDR3, as DNA: TGCGCCAGCAGCCAAGGAGTGCTCATGGGGGGAAATTCACCCCTCCACTTT.

The rearrangement links TRBV6-6 to TRBJ1-4; the match to TRBD1 covers 8 bases. Germline CDR1 and CDR2: MNHNY and SVGAGI (reference sequence). J was trimmed by 11 bases and V by 5 bases; bases with no gene match: 7. CDR3 length: 13 residues. CDR3 nucleotide sequence: TGTGCCAGCAGTCCAGGGACAGGACCGAAACTGTTTTTT. It codes for CASSPGTGPKLFF.

CDR3 DNA: TGTGCCAGCACTCCCGCGGGGGGGAGCTCCTACAATGAGCAGTTCTTC. Encoded protein: CASTPAGGSSYNEQFF. The chain joins TRBV28 to TRBJ2-1; 9 positions agree with TRBD2. There are 16 residues in the CDR3. The germline V gene encodes CDR1 MDHEN and CDR2 SYDVKM. V lost 7 bases to trimming and J lost 0 bases; unmatched junction nucleotides: 7.